These T cell receptor beta chains were read from a single sample in a study of beta chain features in type 1 diabetes. Clones were sequenced by immunoSEQ multiplex PCR, and TCRdb holds only the in-frame ones, with some missing. The sample has about 40,000 clones; 45% to 50% are singletons. The sequenced sample was central memory CD4+ T cells from blood. The receptor set was obtained from a woman aged 18 to 35 in good health. CDR3s include the opening cysteine and the closing phenylalanine or tryptophan. The D gene is left open where the match is weak. Some rows have no size entry. The others give once, few or many, or a class for an expanded clone.

j_call: TRBJ2-2; d_call: TRBD2; clone_size: -; v_call: TRBV11-1; cdr3_nt: TGTGCCAGCAGCATTGGGCAGGGGACTAGCTGGCTGGCCGGGGAGCTGTTTTTT; cdr3_aa: CASSIGQGTSWLAGELFF
j_call: TRBJ2-1; d_call: -; clone_size: -; v_call: TRBV30; cdr3_nt: TGTGCCTGGAGTCTTCGAGGCCCGTACAATGAGCAGTTCTTC; cdr3_aa: CAWSLRGPYNEQFF
j_call: TRBJ2-5; d_call: TRBD1; clone_size: few; v_call: TRBV29-1; cdr3_nt: TGCAGCGTAAGGACAGGGCTGCAAGAGACCCAGTACTTC; cdr3_aa: CSVRTGLQETQYF
j_call: TRBJ2-7; d_call: TRBD2; clone_size: -; v_call: TRBV6-1; cdr3_nt: TGTGCCAGCAGTGAACTAGCGGGAGAAAACTACGAGCAGTACTTC; cdr3_aa: CASSELAGENYEQYF
j_call: TRBJ2-7; d_call: TRBD1; clone_size: few; v_call: TRBV29-1; cdr3_nt: TGCAGCGTTGCGGACAGGGAGGTACGCGAGCAGTACTTC; cdr3_aa: CSVADREVREQYF
j_call: TRBJ1-6; d_call: -; clone_size: few; v_call: TRBV6-1; cdr3_nt: TGTGCCAGCAGTGACATGACAGATAATTCACCCCTCCACTTT; cdr3_aa: CASSDMTDNSPLHF
j_call: TRBJ2-2; d_call: -; clone_size: few; v_call: TRBV6-1; cdr3_nt: TGTGCCAGCAGTGGGGGCATAACGAACACCGGGGAGCTGTTTTTT; cdr3_aa: CASSGGITNTGELFF
j_call: TRBJ2-1; d_call: -; clone_size: -; v_call: TRBV9; cdr3_nt: TGTGCCAGCAGCGTGGACAACTACAATGAGCAGTTCTTC; cdr3_aa: CASSVDNYNEQFF
j_call: TRBJ2-1; d_call: TRBD2; clone_size: -; v_call: TRBV15; cdr3_nt: TGTGCCACCAGCAGAGTCTTCGGAGCGGGGGAGAACAATGAGCAGTTCTTC; cdr3_aa: CATSRVFGAGENNEQFF
j_call: TRBJ2-3; d_call: -; clone_size: -; v_call: TRBV18; cdr3_nt: TGTGCCAGCTCACCACTACAGGGCACAGATACGCAGTATTTT; cdr3_aa: CASSPLQGTDTQYF
j_call: TRBJ2-5; d_call: TRBD2; clone_size: -; v_call: TRBV7-9; cdr3_nt: TGTGCCAGCAGCCAAGGACTAGCGGTTGCCCAAGAGACCCAGTACTTC; cdr3_aa: CASSQGLAVAQETQYF
j_call: TRBJ1-2; d_call: TRBD1; clone_size: -; v_call: TRBV18; cdr3_nt: TGTGCCAGCTCACCGGGACAGGGGGATGGCTACACCTTC; cdr3_aa: CASSPGQGDGYTF
j_call: TRBJ1-6; d_call: -; clone_size: -; v_call: TRBV19; cdr3_nt: TGTGCCAGTAGTACCCGGACACGTTCACCCCTCCACTTT; cdr3_aa: CASSTRTRSPLHF
j_call: TRBJ1-4; d_call: -; clone_size: few; v_call: TRBV7-2; cdr3_nt: TGTGCCAGCAGCCTGACAGGTCTAACGGAAAAACTGTTTTTT; cdr3_aa: CASSLTGLTEKLFF
j_call: TRBJ2-7; d_call: TRBD2; clone_size: few; v_call: TRBV4-2; cdr3_nt: TGTGCCAGCAGCCAAGATCGGACTAGTGGCGAGCAGTACTTC; cdr3_aa: CASSQDRTSGEQYF
j_call: TRBJ2-1; d_call: TRBD2; clone_size: -; v_call: TRBV5-4; cdr3_nt: TGTGCCAGCAGCCGGGGGGGGGTGAGGGCGGGCTCTACCTACAATGAGCAGTTCTTC; cdr3_aa: CASSRGGVRAGSTYNEQFF
j_call: TRBJ2-1; d_call: TRBD2; clone_size: few; v_call: TRBV4-1; cdr3_nt: TGCGCCAGCAGCCAAGCTGGACTAGCGGGATTCAAAATCGGGTTCTTC; cdr3_aa: CASSQAGLAGFKIGFF
j_call: TRBJ2-7; d_call: TRBD1; clone_size: -; v_call: TRBV29-1; cdr3_nt: TGCAGCGTTGCCCGGGACAGCGCCTACGAGCAGTACTTC; cdr3_aa: CSVARDSAYEQYF
j_call: TRBJ2-3; d_call: -; clone_size: once; v_call: TRBV5-1; cdr3_nt: TGCGCCAGCAGCCCCCTCTCAGCAGGGGCTAAAACAGATACGCAGTATTTT; cdr3_aa: CASSPLSAGAKTDTQYF
j_call: TRBJ1-1; d_call: TRBD1; clone_size: -; v_call: TRBV30; cdr3_nt: TGTGCCTGGAGTCGGGGGACAGGGACTGAAGCTTTCTTT; cdr3_aa: CAWSRGTGTEAFF
j_call: TRBJ1-6; d_call: -; clone_size: few; v_call: TRBV27; cdr3_nt: TGTGCCAGCAGTCCAACCCCGGGAGGGAATTCACCCCTCCACTTT; cdr3_aa: CASSPTPGGNSPLHF
j_call: TRBJ2-7; d_call: TRBD1; clone_size: -; v_call: TRBV11-2; cdr3_nt: TGTGCCAGCACCTTGGACAGGGGGCCCCTCGAGCAGTACTTC; cdr3_aa: CASTLDRGPLEQYF
j_call: TRBJ2-2; d_call: TRBD1; clone_size: few; v_call: TRBV29-1; cdr3_nt: TGCAGCGTTCCCACAGGGGCCATGAACACCGGGGAGCTGTTTTTT; cdr3_aa: CSVPTGAMNTGELFF
j_call: TRBJ2-1; d_call: -; clone_size: -; v_call: TRBV5-4; cdr3_nt: TGTGCCAGCAGGGTGGGGGGTTACAATGAGCAGTTCTTC; cdr3_aa: CASRVGGYNEQFF
j_call: TRBJ2-7; d_call: TRBD2; clone_size: -; v_call: TRBV5-1; cdr3_nt: TGCGCCAGCAGCTTGGACGGGAGGAGTATGAACGAGCAGTACTTC; cdr3_aa: CASSLDGRSMNEQYF